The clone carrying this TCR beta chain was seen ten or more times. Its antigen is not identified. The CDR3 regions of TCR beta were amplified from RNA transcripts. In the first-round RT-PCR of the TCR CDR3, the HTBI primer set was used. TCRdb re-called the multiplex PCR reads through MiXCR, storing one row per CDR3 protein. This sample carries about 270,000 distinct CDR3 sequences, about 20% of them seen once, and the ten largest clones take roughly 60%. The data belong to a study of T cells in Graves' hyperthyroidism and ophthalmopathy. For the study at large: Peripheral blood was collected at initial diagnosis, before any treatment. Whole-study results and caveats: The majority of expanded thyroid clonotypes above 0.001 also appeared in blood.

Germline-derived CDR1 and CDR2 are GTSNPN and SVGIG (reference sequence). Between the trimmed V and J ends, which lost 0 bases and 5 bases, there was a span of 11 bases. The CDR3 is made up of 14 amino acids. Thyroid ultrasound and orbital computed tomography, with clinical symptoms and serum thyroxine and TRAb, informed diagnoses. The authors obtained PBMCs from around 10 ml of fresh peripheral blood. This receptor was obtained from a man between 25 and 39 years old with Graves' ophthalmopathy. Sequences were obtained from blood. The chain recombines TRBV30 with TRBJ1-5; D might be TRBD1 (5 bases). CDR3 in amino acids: CAWSVQGRDQPQHF. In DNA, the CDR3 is TGTGCCTGGAGTGTTCAGGGTAGGGATCAGCCCCAGCATTTT.